The 30 T cell receptor beta chains in this list originate from one sample, sequenced in a study of vaccination effects on CD4 cells after COVID-19. For these receptors, no antigen is known. Only in-frame clones appear in the TCRdb table, and some are missing; sequencing was by immunoSEQ multiplex PCR. The data hold fewer than 30,000 clones, with about 83% observed a single time. ViraFEST expansion of antigen-specific CD4+ T cells with viral peptide pools preceded sequencing. The culture ran for 9 to 11 days, and then CD4+ T cells were isolated. Subjects were given two BNT162b2 or mRNA-1273 vaccine doses. The sequences come from CD4+ T cells from PBMCs cultured with HCoV-NL63 spike peptides, collected after COVID-19 vaccination. All receptors come from a human donor who received a COVID-19 vaccine. Some clones in this sample may be carry-over from other donors' samples.

The chain is built from TRBV2 and TRBJ1-2; tentatively, D is TRBD1 (5 bases). This CDR3 comprises 12 residues. Germline V CDR1 and CDR2: SNHLY, FYNNEI. The V end was cut by 3 bases, the J end by 10 bases, with 12 bases between. The CDR3 here is CASSDSPRAYTF. The CDR3 DNA follows: TGTGCCAGCAGTGATTCCCCCAGGGCCTACACCTTC.

The V and J genes are TRBV12-3 or TRBV12-4 and TRBJ1-5; D call uncertain. The CDR3 runs to 13 residues. The V end lost 1 base, the J end lost 6 bases, and 7 bases lay between the germline ends. The CDR3 coding sequence is TGTGCCAGCAGTTTAGTAGTTGGTCAGCCCCAGCATTTT. It is translated as CASSLVVGQPQHF.

The chain uses TRBV7-9 and TRBJ2-1, with D possibly TRBD2 on 5 matching bases. V was pared by 2 bases and J by 2 bases, with 10 bases between. Germline V gene sequence: CDR1 SEHNR, CDR2 FQNEAQ (reference sequence). The length of the CDR3 is 15 residues. CDR3 region: CASSLIANTYNEQFF. In DNA, the CDR3 is TGTGCCAGCAGCTTAATAGCGAACACCTACAATGAGCAGTTCTTC.

The chain has TRBV19 and TRBJ1-5, with D unclear. The germline V gene has CDR1 LNHDA and CDR2 SQIVND (reference sequence). With 1 base removed from V and 0 bases from J, the gap between germline ends came to 7 bases. CDR3 length: 15 amino acids. CDR3 sequence: CASSIGGGSNQPQHF. The CDR3 DNA sequence: TGTGCCAGTAGTATAGGGGGAGGTAGCAATCAGCCCCAGCATTTT.

The genes are TRBV6-5 and TRBJ2-1; D possibly corresponds to TRBD2 (5 bases). V gave up 6 bases and J gave up 0 bases, with 6 bases separating them. CDR3 size: 13 residues. Germline V gives CDR1 MNHEY, CDR2 SVGAGI. The CDR3 sequence: CASRLDSYNEQFF. CDR3 bases: TGTGCCAGCAGACTAGACTCCTACAATGAGCAGTTCTTC.

The gene calls are TRBV5-1 and TRBJ2-1; D is perhaps TRBD2 (6 bases). CDR1 and CDR2 (germline): SGHRS, YFSETQ. The V end was cut by 0 bases, the J end by 13 bases, with 17 bases between. The CDR3 runs 14 residues. In nucleotides, the CDR3 is TGCGCCAGCAGCTTGGCCTCGGAGGGTACGGCCCAGTTCTTC. This translates into CASSLASEGTAQFF.

V and J are TRBV28 and TRBJ1-1, with 8 nucleotides matching TRBD1. V was clipped by 2 bases and J by 11 bases; unmatched bases: 13. The V gene's germline CDR1 is MDHEN and CDR2 SYDVKM. The CDR3 is made up of 15 amino acids. DNA for the CDR3: TGTGCCAGCAGTTTAATAGGTCTGGCAGGGGGCGGGGCTTTCTTT. This gives the protein CASSLIGLAGGGAFF.

This clone showed up just once. The rearrangement uses TRBV7-3 and TRBJ2-1; tentatively, D is TRBD2 (7 bases). CDR3 length: 15 amino acids. Trimming took 5 bases from V and 2 from J, leaving 13 bases between them. Per the germline V gene, CDR1 is SGHTA and CDR2 is FQGTGA. The CDR3 is CASSQEGGPYNEQFF. The DNA for the CDR3 is TGTGCCAGCAGCCAGGAGGGGGGGCCCTACAATGAGCAGTTCTTC.

This chain uses TRBV5-1 with TRBJ2-1; TRBD2 matches 8 bases. The V gene's germline CDR1 is SGHRS and CDR2 YFSETQ. The CDR3 sequence is 17 residues long. The ends lost 2 bases at V and 9 bases at J; junction bases unmatched: 16. The CDR3 protein is CASSLQGAAGGVGEQFF. Written as DNA, the CDR3 is TGCGCCAGCAGCTTACAGGGTGCGGCGGGGGGCGTTGGTGAGCAGTTCTTC.

The rearrangement links TRBV28 to TRBJ2-1; D is undetermined. Trimming cost V 3 bases and J 10 bases, with 10 bases left between them. There are 12 residues in the CDR3. Germline lookup yields CDR1 MDHEN and CDR2 SYDVKM. CDR3 residues: CASSLFKEEQFF. In DNA form, the CDR3 reads TGTGCCAGCAGTTTGTTTAAGGAAGAGCAGTTCTTC.

The chain carries TRBV7-3 and TRBJ2-2, with no clear D. The CDR3 runs 11 residues. Trimming stripped 3 bases from V and 7 bases from J, with 3 bases between. Germline assignment: CDR1 SGHTA and CDR2 FQGTGA. The CDR3 loop reads CASSFNGELFF. For the CDR3, the DNA is TGTGCCAGCAGCTTTAACGGGGAGCTGTTTTTT. Full variable domain (remainder filled in from reference TRBV7-3 and TRBJ2-2): GAGVSQTPSNKVTEKGKYVELRCDPISGHTALYWYRQSLGQGPEFLIYFQGTGAADDSGLPNDRFFAVRPEGSVSTLKIQRTERGDSAVYLCASSFNGELFFGEGSRLTVL.

This clone is a singleton in its sample. The J gene is TRBJ2-3, the V gene TRBV27; tentatively, D is TRBD1 (6 bases). The CDR3 is made up of 14 amino acids. Germline CDR1 MNHEY, CDR2 SMNVEV (reference sequence). Trimming removed 6 bases from V and 3 bases from J, with 13 bases in between. CDR3 protein: CASRPPTGTDTQYF. Here the CDR3 DNA reads TGTGCCAGCAGACCCCCAACAGGGACAGATACGCAGTATTTT.

In this sample, this clone turned up a few times. The chain uses TRBV4-1 and TRBJ1-2; no clear D gene. Germline CDR1 and CDR2: MGHRA and YSYEKL. Trimming took 2 bases from V and 3 from J, leaving 13 bases between them. CDR3 length equals 15 residues. CDR3 in DNA: TGCGCCAGCAGCCAACCTACATCGGCCCACTATGGCTACACCTTC. This sequence encodes CASSQPTSAHYGYTF.

In its sample, this clone was seen a few times. The chain combines TRBV5-1 with TRBJ2-1; a possible D gene is TRBD2 (7 bases). The V and J ends lost 0 bases and 8 bases respectively, with 15 bases between them. The CDR3 loop spans 15 amino acids. Germline assignment: CDR1 SGHRS and CDR2 YFSETQ. In nucleotides, the CDR3 is TGCGCCAGCAGCTTGGATGCCACGGGGGGCGATGAGCAGTTCTTC. Amino acids: CASSLDATGGDEQFF.

V and J are TRBV5-1 and TRBJ2-2, with TRBD2 matching 15 bases. Germline V gives CDR1 SGHRS, CDR2 YFSETQ. V shed 4 bases and J 2 bases; nucleotides not matched to a gene: 3. The CDR3 is 17 amino acids. The CDR3 spells CASSGTSGGINTGELFF. Written as DNA, the CDR3 is TGCGCCAGCAGCGGGACTAGCGGGGGGATCAACACCGGGGAGCTGTTTTTT.

The rearrangement joins TRBV4-1 to TRBJ2-4; tentative D call: TRBD1 (6 bases). V shed 3 bases and J shed 1 base, with 16 bases lying between them. The CDR3 spans 17 residues. The germline CDR1 and CDR2 sequences are MGHRA and YSYEKL. The CDR3 sequence is CASSHITGLSAKNIQYF. Written as DNA, the CDR3 is TGCGCCAGCAGCCATATTACAGGGTTATCGGCCAAAAACATTCAGTACTTC.

The chain's CDR3 is CASSSESGYTQYF. The CDR3 nucleotides are TGTGCCAGCAGTTCTGAAAGCGGGTATACGCAGTATTTT. V is TRBV6-6 and J is TRBJ2-3; D is perhaps TRBD2 (6 bases). The germline V gene encodes CDR1 MNHNY and CDR2 SVGAGI (reference sequence). This CDR3 is built from 13 residues. The V gene lost 4 bases and the J gene lost 7 bases, with 12 bases spanning the gap.

As regards this clone: The junction departs from the called germline gene at one end, perhaps through a read error. V gene TRBV7-2 combines with J gene TRBJ2-5; 11 nucleotides line up with TRBD2. This CDR3 comprises 18 residues. CDR1 is SGHTA and CDR2 is FQGNSA in the germline V gene. The CDR3 loop is CASSLAAVTSGTQATQYF. The CDR3 nucleotides read TGTGCCAGCAGCTTAGCGGCCGTGACTAGCGGGACTCAAGCGACCCAGTACTTC.

The chain combines TRBV7-2 with TRBJ1-4, with TRBD1 matching 9 bases. Germline CDR1 SGHTA, CDR2 FQGNSA. V was clipped by 2 bases and J by 3 bases; unmatched bases: 1. CDR3 size: 15 residues. Here the CDR3 DNA reads TGTGCCAGCAGCTTATACAGGGGGCCTAATGAAAAACTGTTTTTT. It translates to CASSLYRGPNEKLFF.

This clone was detected once. The rearrangement joins TRBV6-6 to TRBJ2-6; a possible D gene is TRBD1 (5 bases). Germline CDR1 reads MNHNY; CDR2 reads SVGAGI (reference sequence). The CDR3 is made up of 14 amino acids. Trimming took 5 bases from V and 2 from J, leaving 7 bases between them. The CDR3 nucleotides are TGTGCCAGCAGTGGGGCCACTGGGGCCAACGTCCTGACTTTC. Translating gives CASSGATGANVLTF.

The CDR3 is CASSQVSRGTSGSYEQYV. The CDR3, as DNA: TGCGCCAGCAGCCAAGTTAGCCGCGGGACTAGCGGGTCCTACGAGCAGTACGTC. V gene TRBV4-1 combines with J gene TRBJ2-7; 12 bases match TRBD2. The germline V gene encodes CDR1 MGHRA and CDR2 YSYEKL. V was pared by 1 base and J by 1 base, with 8 bases of the junction left unmatched. The CDR3 runs to 18 residues.

This chain uses TRBV18 with TRBJ1-1; D is unresolved. The CDR3 covers 14 residues. Trimming stripped 5 bases from V and 11 bases from J, with 21 bases between. Germline V gives CDR1 KGHSH, CDR2 LQKENI. The CDR3 bases are TGTGCCAGCTCATCCGATCGACCCGTTAGTGATGCTTTCTTT. Translated, it gives CASSSDRPVSDAFF.

This clone showed up just once. This chain uses TRBV7-9 with TRBJ2-5; maybe TRBD1 (5 bases). Germline assignment: CDR1 SEHNR and CDR2 FQNEAQ (reference sequence). This CDR3 spans 14 amino acids. The V end was cut by 3 bases, the J end by 3 bases, with 11 bases between. CDR3 in DNA: TGTGCCAGCAGCTTGCAGGGTACAGAAGAGACCCAGTACTTC. As protein: CASSLQGTEETQYF.

V gene TRBV24-1 combines with J gene TRBJ2-2, with TRBD2 matching 7 bases. Unmatched junction bases numbered 12, after V lost 3 bases and J lost 0 bases. This CDR3 has 19 amino acids. Germline CDR1 KGHDR, CDR2 SFDVKD. This chain's CDR3 is CATSDPDPWRGSNTGELFF. The CDR3 region has the DNA TGTGCCACCAGTGATCCCGATCCCTGGCGGGGGTCGAACACCGGGGAGCTGTTTTTT.

CDR3: CASSQGRAPYEQYV. The CDR3 DNA reads TGCGCCAGCAGCCAAGGCAGGGCCCCCTACGAGCAGTACGTC. This rearrangement joins TRBV4-1 to TRBJ2-7, with D possibly being TRBD1 (5 bases). The CDR3 covers 14 residues. CDR1 and CDR2 from the germline V gene are MGHRA and YSYEKL. V was shortened by 1 base and J by 2 bases, with 9 bases between the two germline ends.

This chain links TRBV5-6 with TRBJ2-3; either TRBD1 or TRBD2 may supply D (6 bases each). The CDR3 sequence is 16 residues long. Trimming pared 0 bases from V and 0 bases from J, leaving 11 bases between. Germline lookup yields CDR1 SGHDT and CDR2 YYEEEE. Here the CDR3 reads CASSLGGGGSTDTQYF. CDR3 DNA sequence: TGTGCCAGCAGCTTGGGAGGAGGGGGTAGCACAGATACGCAGTATTTT.

The chain combines TRBV5-6 with TRBJ2-3, with TRBD1 matching over 7 bases. V shed 6 bases and J 0 bases; nucleotides not matched to a gene: 4. CDR1 SGHDT and CDR2 YYEEEE come from the germline V gene. The CDR3 covers 14 residues. In DNA, the CDR3 is TGTGCCAGCACCGAGACAGGGAGCACAGATACGCAGTATTTT. Protein sequence: CASTETGSTDTQYF.

V and J are TRBV12-5 and TRBJ1-6; D is undetermined. V was cut by 2 bases and J by 13 bases, with 9 bases left in between. Germline V gene sequence: CDR1 LGHNT, CDR2 FRNRAP. The length of the CDR3 is 12 residues. The CDR3 reads CASGLPAAPLHF. CDR3 coding DNA: TGTGCTAGTGGTTTGCCGGCGGCCCCCCTCCACTTT.

CDR3: CAWTKRTSTDTQYF. The CDR3 nucleotides read TGTGCCTGGACTAAGAGAACTAGCACAGATACGCAGTATTTT. J is TRBJ2-3 and V is TRBV30; D gene ambiguous. The CDR3 is made up of 14 amino acids. Germline V gene sequence: CDR1 GTSNPN, CDR2 SVGIG (reference sequence). V gave up 4 bases and J gave up 0 bases, with 11 bases separating them.

The rearrangement joins TRBV2 to TRBJ2-5; 11 bases map to TRBD2. This CDR3 is built from 15 residues. Looked up from germline, CDR1 is SNHLY and CDR2 is FYNNEI. V lost 6 bases and J lost 7; bases outside the gene matches: 10. The CDR3 here is CASSEDLAGGGTQYF. DNA for the CDR3: TGTGCCAGCAGCGAGGACCTAGCGGGGGGCGGGACCCAGTACTTC.